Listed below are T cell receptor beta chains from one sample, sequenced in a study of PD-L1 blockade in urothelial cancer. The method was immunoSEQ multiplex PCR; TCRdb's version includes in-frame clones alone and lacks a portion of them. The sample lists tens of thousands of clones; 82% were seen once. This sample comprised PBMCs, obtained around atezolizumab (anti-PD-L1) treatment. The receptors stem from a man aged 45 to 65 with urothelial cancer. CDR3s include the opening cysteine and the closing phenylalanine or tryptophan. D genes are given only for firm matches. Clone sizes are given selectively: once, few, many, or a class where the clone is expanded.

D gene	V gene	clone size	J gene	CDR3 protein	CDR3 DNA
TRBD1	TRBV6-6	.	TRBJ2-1	CASTPDRDSYNEQFF	TGTGCCAGCACGCCCGACAGGGACTCCTACAATGAGCAGTTCTTC
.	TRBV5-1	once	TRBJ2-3	CASSLGASAMTDTQYF	TGCGCCAGCAGCTTGGGGGCTAGCGCAATGACAGATACGCAGTATTTT
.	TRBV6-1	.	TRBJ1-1	CASSVEGEAFF	TGTGCCAGCAGTGTGGAGGGTGAAGCTTTCTTT
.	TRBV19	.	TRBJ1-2	CASRIVREGYTF	TGTGCCAGTAGGATCGTTCGAGAGGGCTACACCTTC
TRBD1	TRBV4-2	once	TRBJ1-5	CASSQENRGQPQHF	TGTGCCAGCAGCCAAGAAAACAGGGGTCAGCCCCAGCATTTT
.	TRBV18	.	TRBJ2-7	CASSPPSRSPYEQYF	TGTGCCAGCTCACCACCGTCCAGATCACCCTACGAGCAGTACTTC
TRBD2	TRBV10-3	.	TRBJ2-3	CAISEGEAGLYLTDTQYF	TGTGCCATCAGTGAAGGGGAAGCGGGATTGTACCTCACAGATACGCAGTATTTT
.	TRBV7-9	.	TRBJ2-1	CASIEENSYNEQFF	TGTGCCAGCATCGAGGAAAACTCCTACAATGAGCAGTTCTTC
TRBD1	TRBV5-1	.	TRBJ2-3	CASSLDGQGSTDTQYF	TGCGCCAGCAGCTTAGATGGACAGGGTAGCACAGATACGCAGTATTTT
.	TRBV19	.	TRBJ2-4	CASSPRVVKNIQYF	TGTGCCAGTAGTCCCCGGGTGGTCAAAAACATTCAGTACTTC
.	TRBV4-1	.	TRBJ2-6	CASSQDTGSGANVLTF	TGCGCCAGCAGCCAAGATACAGGTTCTGGGGCCAACGTCCTGACTTTC
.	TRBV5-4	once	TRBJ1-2	CASSLGSQPYGYTF	TGTGCCAGCAGCTTGGGTAGCCAACCCTATGGCTACACCTTC
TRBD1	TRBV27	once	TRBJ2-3	CASRNRGTTDTQYF	TGTGCCAGCAGAAACAGGGGGACCACAGATACGCAGTATTTT
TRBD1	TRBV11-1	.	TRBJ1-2	CASSPGTGQYGYTF	TGTGCCAGCAGCCCTGGGACAGGCCAATATGGCTACACCTTC
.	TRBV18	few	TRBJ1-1	CASSPPTGIGGNTEAFF	TGTGCCAGCTCACCCCCCACAGGGATAGGAGGGAACACTGAAGCTTTCTTT
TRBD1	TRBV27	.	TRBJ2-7	CASREGQGAYEQYF	TGTGCCAGCAGGGAGGGACAGGGGGCCTACGAGCAGTACTTC
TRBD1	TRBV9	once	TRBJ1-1	CASSRTGAMETEAFF	TGTGCCAGCAGCCGAACAGGGGCGATGGAGACTGAAGCTTTCTTT
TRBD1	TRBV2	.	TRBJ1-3	CASSGGTGVSVSGNTIYF	TGTGCCAGCAGTGGAGGGACAGGGGTCTCTGTGTCTGGAAACACCATATATTTT
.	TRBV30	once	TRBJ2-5	CAWSQGYQETQYF	TGTGCCTGGAGTCAGGGATACCAAGAGACCCAGTACTTC
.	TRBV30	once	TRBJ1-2	CAWSWATNYGYTF	TGTGCCTGGAGTTGGGCCACTAACTATGGCTACACCTTC
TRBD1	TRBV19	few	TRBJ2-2	CASAARGPTGELFF	TGTGCCAGTGCCGCCAGGGGGCCCACCGGGGAGCTGTTTTTT
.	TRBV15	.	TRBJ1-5	CATSRGSGNSNQPQHF	TGTGCCACCAGCAGGGGGTCGGGAAATAGCAATCAGCCCCAGCATTTT
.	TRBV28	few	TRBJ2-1	CASSTLNEQFF	TGTGCCAGCAGCACTCTAAATGAGCAGTTCTTC
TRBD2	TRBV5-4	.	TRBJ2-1	CAIAGTSAFGGYNEQFF	TGTGCCATTGCCGGGACTAGCGCCTTTGGTGGGTACAATGAGCAGTTCTTC
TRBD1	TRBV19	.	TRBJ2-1	CASSMGTGGAYNEQFF	TGTGCCAGTAGTATGGGGACAGGGGGTGCCTACAATGAGCAGTTCTTC
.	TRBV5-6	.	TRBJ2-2	CASSLGPGTGELFF	TGTGCCAGCAGCCTGGGACCGGGAACCGGGGAGCTGTTTTTT
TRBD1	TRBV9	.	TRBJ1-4	CASSVDRGNEKLFF	TGTGCCAGCAGCGTGGACAGGGGTAATGAAAAACTGTTTTTT
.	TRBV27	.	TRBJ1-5	CASSLKGELINQPQHF	TGTGCCAGCAGTTTAAAGGGGGAGTTGATCAATCAGCCCCAGCATTTT
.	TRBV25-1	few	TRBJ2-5	CASSEPRAGETQYF	TGTGCCAGCAGTGAACCCAGGGCAGGCGAGACCCAGTACTTC
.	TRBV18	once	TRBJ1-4	CASSPPGGVDEKLFF	TGTGCCAGCTCACCACCCGGCGGGGTTGATGAAAAACTGTTTTTT
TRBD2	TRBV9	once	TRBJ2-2	CASSARTSGGSGELFF	TGTGCCAGCAGCGCAAGGACTAGCGGGGGGTCCGGGGAGCTGTTTTTT
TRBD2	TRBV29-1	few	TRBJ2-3	CSVVPGLNTDTQYF	TGCAGCGTTGTCCCGGGACTAAACACAGATACGCAGTATTTT
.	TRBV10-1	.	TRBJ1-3	CASSESIAGYSGNTIYF	TGCGCCAGCAGTGAGTCAATTGCCGGTTACTCTGGAAACACCATATATTTT
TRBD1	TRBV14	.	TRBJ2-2	CASSYRGSNTGELFF	TGTGCCAGCAGCTACAGGGGGAGTAACACCGGGGAGCTGTTTTTT
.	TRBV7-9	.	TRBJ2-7	CASSLSGYEQYF	TGTGCCAGCAGCTTATCCGGCTACGAGCAGTACTTC
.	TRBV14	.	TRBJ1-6	CASSQAVSSYNSPLHF	TGTGCCAGCAGCCAAGCGGTGAGCTCCTATAATTCACCCCTCCACTTT
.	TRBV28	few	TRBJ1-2	CASSFIPRNGYTF	TGTGCCAGCAGTTTTATCCCTAGAAATGGCTACACCTTC
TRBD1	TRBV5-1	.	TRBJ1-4	CASSFAGQGSEKLFF	TGCGCCAGCAGCTTCGCGGGACAGGGGAGCGAAAAACTGTTTTTT
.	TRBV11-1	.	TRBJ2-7	CASSLLGSSYEQYF	TGTGCCAGCAGCTTACTCGGGTCCTCCTACGAGCAGTACTTC
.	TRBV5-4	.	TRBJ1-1	CASSIQGQNTEAFF	TGTGCCAGCAGCATACAGGGCCAGAACACTGAAGCTTTCTTT
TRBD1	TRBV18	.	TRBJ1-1	CASSSRAGTGVNTEAFF	TGTGCCAGCTCCTCAAGAGCCGGGACAGGGGTGAACACTGAAGCTTTCTTT
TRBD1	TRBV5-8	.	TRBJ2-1	CASSLRDSNYNEQFF	TGTGCCAGCAGCTTGCGGGACAGCAATTACAATGAGCAGTTCTTC
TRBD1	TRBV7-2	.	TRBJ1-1	CASSRQGGRFEAFF	TGTGCCAGCAGCCGACAGGGCGGGAGGTTTGAAGCTTTCTTT
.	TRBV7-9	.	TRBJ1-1	CASSKTGGDTEAFF	TGTGCCAGCAGCAAGACAGGAGGTGACACTGAAGCTTTCTTT
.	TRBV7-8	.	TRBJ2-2	CASSGLGVGGGELFF	TGTGCCAGCAGCGGATTAGGGGTTGGTGGCGGGGAGCTGTTTTTT
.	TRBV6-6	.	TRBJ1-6	CASSYQPTGGNSPLHF	TGTGCCAGCAGTTACCAGCCCACGGGGGGGAATTCACCCCTCCACTTT
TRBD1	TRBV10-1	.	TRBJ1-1	CASRPDRGPVTEAFF	TGCGCCAGCAGACCCGACAGGGGCCCAGTTACTGAAGCTTTCTTT
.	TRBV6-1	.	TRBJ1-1	CASSDRVGTEAFF	TGTGCCAGCAGTGACAGGGTTGGAACTGAAGCTTTCTTT
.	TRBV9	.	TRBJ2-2	CASSVDSEIRAGELFF	TGTGCCAGCAGCGTAGACTCTGAGATACGGGCCGGGGAGCTGTTTTTT
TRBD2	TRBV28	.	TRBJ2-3	CASSSRGGRYTQYF	TGTGCCAGCAGTTCTCGGGGGGGCCGGTATACGCAGTATTTT
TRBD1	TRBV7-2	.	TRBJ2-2	CASSLYRGDTGELFF	TGTGCCAGCAGCTTGTACAGGGGAGACACCGGGGAGCTGTTTTTT
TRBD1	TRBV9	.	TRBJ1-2	CASSVAPDRGSNYGYTF	TGTGCCAGCAGCGTAGCCCCGGACAGGGGGTCTAACTATGGCTACACCTTC
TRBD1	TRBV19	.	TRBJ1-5	CASSISPDRGRNQPQHF	TGTGCCAGTAGTATATCCCCTGACAGGGGGCGCAATCAGCCCCAGCATTTT
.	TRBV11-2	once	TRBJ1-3	CASSPTVVSGNTIYF	TGTGCCAGCAGCCCGACTGTAGTCTCTGGAAACACCATATATTTT
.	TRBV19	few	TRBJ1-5	CASSHRGGVGSNQPQHF	TGTGCCAGTAGTCACCGGGGAGGGGTCGGTAGCAATCAGCCCCAGCATTTT
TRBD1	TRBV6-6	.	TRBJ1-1	CASRPIPGQGGTEAFF	TGTGCCAGCAGACCCATCCCGGGACAGGGGGGGACTGAAGCTTTCTTT
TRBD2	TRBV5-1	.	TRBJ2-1	CASSPTGLPNEQFF	TGCGCCAGCAGCCCAACGGGACTACCCAATGAGCAGTTCTTC
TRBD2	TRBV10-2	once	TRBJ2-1	CASRDRTSGGGNEQFF	TGCGCCAGCAGGGACCGGACTAGCGGGGGGGGCAATGAGCAGTTCTTC
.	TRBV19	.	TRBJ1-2	CASSTRTQANYGYTF	TGTGCCAGTAGTACCCGGACACAAGCTAACTATGGCTACACCTTC